This note documents a single TCR beta chain sequence. The data were obtained in a study of blood T cell repertoires in COVID-19. Study summary: In each case, the material was cDNA or gDNA derived from T cells, B-cell-depleted T cells, or PBMCs.

V was pared by 2 bases and J by 8 bases, with 15 bases of the junction left unmatched. Germline assignment: CDR1 SGHKS and CDR2 YYEKEE (reference sequence). The CDR3 consists of 16 residues. Sequenced by immunoSEQ multiplex PCR; TCRdb stores in-frame clones only, minus some. The sample lists 200,000 to 300,000 clones, about four fifths occurring once. The source is a woman of 80 years or more with COVID-19, enrolled during active disease. The chain is built from TRBV5-5 and TRBJ1-2; 7 positions agree with TRBD1. The source material was peripheral blood. For the CDR3, the DNA is TGTGCCAGCAGCTTTCGCGATACAGGGGCGCCGGGAGGCTACACCTTC. This encodes CASSFRDTGAPGGYTF.